This is a list of T cell receptor beta chains from one sample in a study of vaccination and CD4 T cells after COVID-19. TCRdb re-called the PCR reads through MiXCR, storing one row per CDR3 protein. The table records about 3,600 distinct CDR3 sequences, approximately 31% of them present only once. Their specific antigens are unknown. The material sequenced was CD4+ T cells from blood, cultured in vitro. These receptors were collected from a human donor who had recovered from COVID-19. The CDR3 runs from the conserved cysteine through the conserved F or W. The order of the fields is clone size, V gene, D gene, J gene, CDR3 DNA, CDR3 protein. The D gene is left open where the match is weak. Where a row states a size, it is once, few, many or the class of an expanded clone; other rows omit it.

few	TRBV6-1	.	TRBJ1-5	TGTGCCAGCAGTGGCCAGCAAAATCAGCCCCAGCATTTT	CASSGQQNQPQHF
large	TRBV12-3/TRBV12-4	.	TRBJ1-1	TGTGCCAGCAGCTTAGGGGGGCGATTTGAAGCTTTCTTT	CASSLGGRFEAFF
.	TRBV27	.	TRBJ1-5	TGTGCCAGCAGTTTATCTGGGTATAGCAATCAGCCCCAGCATTTT	CASSLSGYSNQPQHF
.	TRBV5-1	.	TRBJ1-4	TGCGCCAGCAGCTTGGTTCCGGCAGGGGCTAATGAAAAACTGTTTTTT	CASSLVPAGANEKLFF
.	TRBV12-3/TRBV12-4	.	TRBJ1-1	TGTGCCAGCAGTACTACAGGGCGCATCGAAGCTTTCTTT	CASSTTGRIEAFF
.	TRBV6-5	.	TRBJ2-1	TGTGCCAGCAGTTTCAGGGCCCTCTCCTACAATGAGCAGTTCTTC	CASSFRALSYNEQFF
few	TRBV6-1	.	TRBJ2-2	TGTGCCACCAGACTAGGCCGGACAACCGGGGAGCTGTTTTTT	CATRLGRTTGELFF
few	TRBV30	.	TRBJ1-5	TGTGCCTGGACGGCTGGGGGCCTTCAGCCCCAGCATTTT	CAWTAGGLQPQHF
.	TRBV27	.	TRBJ2-5	TGTGCCAGCAAACGGGGAGAGACCCAGTACTTC	CASKRGETQYF
.	TRBV7-9	TRBD1	TRBJ2-1	TGTGCCAGCAGCAAAGACAGGGGGCAGTACAATGAGCAGTTCTTC	CASSKDRGQYNEQFF
few	TRBV2	.	TRBJ2-1	TGTGCCAGCAAAAACCGAATCTACAATGAGCAGTTCTTC	CASKNRIYNEQFF
few	TRBV7-3	.	TRBJ2-6	TGTGCCAGCAGCCATTCCCCGTTTCGTGGCTCTGGGGCCAACGTCCTGACTTTC	CASSHSPFRGSGANVLTF
.	TRBV2	.	TRBJ1-1	TGTGCCAGCAGGGGCAGGGTTTACACTGAAGCTTTCTTT	CASRGRVYTEAFF
.	TRBV2	TRBD1	TRBJ1-5	TGTGCCAGCAGTAAGACAGGGGTGGGATCGGCCCAGCATTTT	CASSKTGVGSAQHF